The text below deals with one T cell receptor beta chain. Its specificity is unknown. The data were taken from a study of Graves' ophthalmopathy and Graves' hyperthyroidism. General study findings and limits: A majority of expanded thyroid clonotypes exceeding 0.001 frequency were likewise present in blood. With around 88% sensitivity and about 83% specificity, a 13-signature model separated ophthalmopathy from stable hyperthyroidism.

The sequenced template was RNA, covering the TCR beta CDR3 region. Second-round multiplex PCR came after first-round RT-PCR with HTBI primers. TCRdb reprocessed the multiplex PCR reads with MiXCR, giving one entry per CDR3 protein. The data hold roughly 700,000 distinct CDR3 sequences, with 40% observed a single time. Enrollment excluded any patients with other autoimmune diseases, uncontrolled infections, pregnancy or lactation. Clinical symptoms and serum thyroxine were used for diagnosis; TRAb, thyroid ultrasound and orbital computed tomography were also relied on. This clonotype was sampled from an adult man with Graves' ophthalmopathy. Sequencing input: peripheral blood.

CDR3 in DNA: TGTGCCAGCGTAAAGGCGAGCTCCTATAATTCACCCCTCCACTTT. Amino acid sequence: CASVKASSYNSPLHF. This chain links TRBV10-3 with TRBJ1-6; no clear D. The germline gives CDR1 ENHRY, CDR2 SYGVKD. The V end lost 10 bases, the J end lost 0 bases, and 13 bases lay between the germline ends. This CDR3 is built from 15 residues.